This TCR beta chain was retrieved from a study of T cell responses to AZD1222 COVID-19 vaccine. General observations from the study: Scientists sampled the repertoires only once the peak T cell response had passed. Donors were chiefly white British, with a greater number of females, and clonal diversity was perhaps underestimated.

The method was immunoSEQ multiplex PCR; TCRdb's version includes in-frame clones alone and lacks a portion of them. Among some 180,000 clones listed, approximately 91% were seen once. Concerning this clone itself: Its antigen is not identified.

The germline V gene has CDR1 SGHNT and CDR2 YYREEE (reference sequence). The CDR3 length is 15 residues. Trimming left V 4 bases short and J 5 bases short, with 19 bases between. This specimen consisted of peripheral blood, obtained 28 days after the second AZD1222 dose. This receptor was taken from an adult who received the AZD1222 COVID-19 vaccine. The V and J genes are TRBV5-4 and TRBJ2-7, with TRBD2 as a possible D gene (5 bases). The CDR3: CASSPQARGIHEQYF. CDR3 nucleotide sequence: TGTGCCAGCAGCCCCCAGGCGAGAGGGATCCACGAGCAGTACTTC.